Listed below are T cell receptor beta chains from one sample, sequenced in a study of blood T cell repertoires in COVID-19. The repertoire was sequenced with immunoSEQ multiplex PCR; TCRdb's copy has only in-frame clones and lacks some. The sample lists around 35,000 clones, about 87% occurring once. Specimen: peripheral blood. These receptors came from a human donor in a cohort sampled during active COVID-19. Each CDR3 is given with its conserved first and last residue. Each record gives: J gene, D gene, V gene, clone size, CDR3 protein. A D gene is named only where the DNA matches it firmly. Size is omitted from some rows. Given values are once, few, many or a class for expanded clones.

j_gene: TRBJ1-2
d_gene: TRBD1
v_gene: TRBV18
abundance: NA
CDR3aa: CASSPGQDYTF

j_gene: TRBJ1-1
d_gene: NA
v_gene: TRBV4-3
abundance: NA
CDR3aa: CASSQYPGNTEAFF

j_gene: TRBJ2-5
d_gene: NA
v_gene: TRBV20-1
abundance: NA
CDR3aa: CSGQSQETQYF

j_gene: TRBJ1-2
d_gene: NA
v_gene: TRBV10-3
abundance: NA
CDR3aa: CAIRDNLGGYTF

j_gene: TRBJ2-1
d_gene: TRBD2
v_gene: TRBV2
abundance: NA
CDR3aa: CASSETSGGSNEQFF

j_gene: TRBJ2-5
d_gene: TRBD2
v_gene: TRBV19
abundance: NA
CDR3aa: CASGERGREETQYF

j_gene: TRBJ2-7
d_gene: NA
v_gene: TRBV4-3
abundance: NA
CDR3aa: CASSQDFRVDEQYF

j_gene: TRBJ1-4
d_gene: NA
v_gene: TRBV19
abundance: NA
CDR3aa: CASNSRVNEKLFF

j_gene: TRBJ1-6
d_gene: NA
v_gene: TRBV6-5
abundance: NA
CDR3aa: CASSYSTQGRSPLHF

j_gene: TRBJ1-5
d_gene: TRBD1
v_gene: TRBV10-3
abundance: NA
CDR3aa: CAISQGQSSNQPQHF

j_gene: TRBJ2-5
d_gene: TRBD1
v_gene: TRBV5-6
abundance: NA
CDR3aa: CASSLVTGGTQTQYF

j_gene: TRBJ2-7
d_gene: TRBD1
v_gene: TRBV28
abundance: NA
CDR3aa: CASSRDRSPASGWQYF

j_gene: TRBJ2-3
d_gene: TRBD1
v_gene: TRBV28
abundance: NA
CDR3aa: CASSSIRWDRETDTQYF

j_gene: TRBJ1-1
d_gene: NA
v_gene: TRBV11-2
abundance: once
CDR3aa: CASSLDRVGTEAFF

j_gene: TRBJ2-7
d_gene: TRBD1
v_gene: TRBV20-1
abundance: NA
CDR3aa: CSWTGGGEQYF

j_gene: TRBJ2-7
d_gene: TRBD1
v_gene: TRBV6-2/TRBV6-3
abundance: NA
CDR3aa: CASSYDRGLLEQYF

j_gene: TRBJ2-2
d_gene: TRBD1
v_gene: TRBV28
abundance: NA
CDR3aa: CTTRRQGAGGELFF

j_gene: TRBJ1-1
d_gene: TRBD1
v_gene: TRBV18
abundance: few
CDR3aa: CASSPQGRTEAFF

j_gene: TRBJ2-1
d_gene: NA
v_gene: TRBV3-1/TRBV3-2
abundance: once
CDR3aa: CASSVVGSYNEQFF

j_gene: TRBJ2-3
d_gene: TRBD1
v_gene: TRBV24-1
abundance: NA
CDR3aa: CATSQIGTGSTDTQYF

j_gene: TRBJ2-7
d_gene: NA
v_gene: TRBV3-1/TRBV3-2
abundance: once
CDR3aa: CASSLQGPYEQYF

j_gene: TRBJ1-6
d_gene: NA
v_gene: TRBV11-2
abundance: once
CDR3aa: CATGALNNSPLHF

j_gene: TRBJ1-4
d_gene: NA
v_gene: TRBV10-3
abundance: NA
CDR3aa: CAISGGPRTEKLFF

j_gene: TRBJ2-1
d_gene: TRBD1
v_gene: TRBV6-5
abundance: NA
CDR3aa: CASILDRALRNEQFF

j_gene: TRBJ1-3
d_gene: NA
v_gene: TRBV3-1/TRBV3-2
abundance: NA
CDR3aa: CASSRAGVNSGNTIYF

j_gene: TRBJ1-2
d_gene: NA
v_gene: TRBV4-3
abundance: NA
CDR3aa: CASSQEYRREDYGYTF

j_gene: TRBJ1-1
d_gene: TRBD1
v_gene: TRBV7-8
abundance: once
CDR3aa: CASSLVGPGGGNTEAFF

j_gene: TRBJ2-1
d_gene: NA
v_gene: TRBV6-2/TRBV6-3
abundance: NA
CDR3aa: CASSYLNEQFF

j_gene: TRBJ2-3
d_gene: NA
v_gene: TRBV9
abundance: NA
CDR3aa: CASSVEWGGANTQYF

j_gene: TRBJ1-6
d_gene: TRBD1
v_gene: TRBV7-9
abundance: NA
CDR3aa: CASSANRLRTGNSPLHF

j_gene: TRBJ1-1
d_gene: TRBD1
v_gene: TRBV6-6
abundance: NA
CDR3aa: CASSGTGRTEAFF

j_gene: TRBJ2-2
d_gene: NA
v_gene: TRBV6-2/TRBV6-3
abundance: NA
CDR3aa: CASSYGRRRNTGELFF

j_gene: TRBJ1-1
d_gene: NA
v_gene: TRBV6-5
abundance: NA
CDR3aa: CASSYERTTEAFF

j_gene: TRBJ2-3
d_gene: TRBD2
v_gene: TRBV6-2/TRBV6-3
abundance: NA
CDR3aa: CASSAISGGAVDTQYF

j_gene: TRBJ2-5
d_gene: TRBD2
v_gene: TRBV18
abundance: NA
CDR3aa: CASSPGTSDDDGKTQYF

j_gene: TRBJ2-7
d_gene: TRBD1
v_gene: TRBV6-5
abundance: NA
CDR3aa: CASSYSPGDSPFGQYF

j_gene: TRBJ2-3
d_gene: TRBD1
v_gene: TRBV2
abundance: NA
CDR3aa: CASRKTGMGTDTQYF

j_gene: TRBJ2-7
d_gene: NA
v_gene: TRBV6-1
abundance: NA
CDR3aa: CASSLEGSYEQYF

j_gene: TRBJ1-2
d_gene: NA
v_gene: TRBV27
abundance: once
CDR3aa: CASSLAGVGYGYTF

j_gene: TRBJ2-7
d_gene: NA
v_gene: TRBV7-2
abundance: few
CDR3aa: CASSTTGPYEQYF

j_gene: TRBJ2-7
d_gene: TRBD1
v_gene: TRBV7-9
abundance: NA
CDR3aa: CASSLVRDRGNYEQYF

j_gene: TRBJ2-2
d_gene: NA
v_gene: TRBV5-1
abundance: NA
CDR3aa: CASSLENGGELFF

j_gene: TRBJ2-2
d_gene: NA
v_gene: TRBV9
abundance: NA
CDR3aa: CASSVWQGNTGELFF

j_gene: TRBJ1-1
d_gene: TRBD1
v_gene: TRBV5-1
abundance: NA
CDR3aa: CASSLWGQDTEAFF

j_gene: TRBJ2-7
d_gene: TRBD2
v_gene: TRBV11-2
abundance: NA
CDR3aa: CASSMGLAVSYEQYF

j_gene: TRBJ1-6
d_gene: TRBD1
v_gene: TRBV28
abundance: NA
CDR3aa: CASSLGQGQWSPLHF

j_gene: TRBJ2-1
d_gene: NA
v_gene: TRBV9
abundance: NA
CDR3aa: CASTERGRGVPREEEQFF

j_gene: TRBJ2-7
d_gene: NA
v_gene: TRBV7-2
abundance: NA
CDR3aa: CASSLGGGGRYKQYF